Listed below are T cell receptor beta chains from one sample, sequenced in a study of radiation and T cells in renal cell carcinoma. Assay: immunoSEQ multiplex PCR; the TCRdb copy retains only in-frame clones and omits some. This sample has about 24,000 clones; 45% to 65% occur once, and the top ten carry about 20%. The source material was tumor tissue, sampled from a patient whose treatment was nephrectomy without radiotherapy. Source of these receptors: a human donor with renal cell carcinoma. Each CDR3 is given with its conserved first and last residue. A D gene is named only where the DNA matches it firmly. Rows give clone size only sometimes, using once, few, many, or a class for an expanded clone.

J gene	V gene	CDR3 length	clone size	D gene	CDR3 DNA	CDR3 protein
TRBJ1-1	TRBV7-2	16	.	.	TGTGCCAGCAGCTTTGTCGCAGGGTCTGGGAACACTGAAGCTTTCTTT	CASSFVAGSGNTEAFF
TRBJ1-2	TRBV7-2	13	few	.	TGTGCCAGCAGCTTAGCCCTGGGTAGTGGCTACACCTTC	CASSLALGSGYTF
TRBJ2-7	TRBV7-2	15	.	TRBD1	TGTGCCAGCAGCTTTGGACAGGCGAGCTCCTACGAGCAGTACTTC	CASSFGQASSYEQYF
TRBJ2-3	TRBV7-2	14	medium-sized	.	TGTGCCAGCAACCCCCTGAGGAATTCAGATACGCAGTATTTT	CASNPLRNSDTQYF
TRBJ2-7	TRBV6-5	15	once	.	TGTGCCAGCAGTTACACCGACCTCCTTAGCTACGAGCAGTACTTC	CASSYTDLLSYEQYF
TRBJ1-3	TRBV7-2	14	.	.	TGTGCCAGCAGCTTTGGGGCATCTGGAAACACCATATATTTT	CASSFGASGNTIYF
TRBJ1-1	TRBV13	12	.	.	TGTGCCAGCAGATATAGGGGGGCTGAAGCTTTCTTT	CASRYRGAEAFF
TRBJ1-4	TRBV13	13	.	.	TGTGCCAGCAGCCCGAGACGGGCCGAAAAACTGTTTTTT	CASSPRRAEKLFF
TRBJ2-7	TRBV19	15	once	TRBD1	TGTGCCAGTAGCACGCCGGGACAGGGCGTCTACGAGCAGTACTTC	CASSTPGQGVYEQYF
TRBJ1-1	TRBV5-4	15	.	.	TGTGCCAGCAGTTTAGGCGGTGCAGGGAACACTGAAGCTTTCTTT	CASSLGGAGNTEAFF
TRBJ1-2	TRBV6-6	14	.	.	TGTGCCAGCACGTACTCAGCCGCTAACTATGGCTACACCTTC	CASTYSAANYGYTF
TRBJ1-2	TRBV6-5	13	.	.	TGTGCCAGCAGCTCTGACGGGAACTATGGCTACACCTTC	CASSSDGNYGYTF
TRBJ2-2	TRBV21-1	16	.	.	.	CASSKVGRGNTGELFF
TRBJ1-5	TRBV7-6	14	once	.	TGTGCCAGCAGCTTCGGGGGATATGGACAGCCCCAGCATTTT	CASSFGGYGQPQHF
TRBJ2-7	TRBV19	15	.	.	TGTGCCAGTAGTATAGATCGCGGGACCAGGGCCGAGCAGTACTTC	CASSIDRGTRAEQYF
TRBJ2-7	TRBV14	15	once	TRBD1	TGTGCCAGCAGCCAAGGCAGACAGGGGACCTACGAGCAGTACTTC	CASSQGRQGTYEQYF
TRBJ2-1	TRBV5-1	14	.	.	TGCGCCAGCAGCTTAGGGAGTTCGGCCAATGAGCAGTTCTTC	CASSLGSSANEQFF
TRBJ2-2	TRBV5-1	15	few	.	TGCGCCAGCAGCTTGGAAGGAGTTAACACCGGGGAGCTGTTTTTT	CASSLEGVNTGELFF
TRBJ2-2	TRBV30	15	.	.	TGTGCCTGGAGCGCCGTCGGGTGGGGCACCGGGGAGCTGTTTTTT	CAWSAVGWGTGELFF
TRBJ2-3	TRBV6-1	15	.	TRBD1	TGTGCCAGCAAAGTAGGGGGCCCAAGCACAGATACGCAGTATTTT	CASKVGGPSTDTQYF
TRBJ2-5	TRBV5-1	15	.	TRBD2	TGCGCCAGCAGCCCTGACGCGGGGGGGCAAGAGACCCAGTACTTC	CASSPDAGGQETQYF
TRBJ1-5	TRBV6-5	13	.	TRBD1	TGTGCCAGCAGATCTGCGACAGGGCAACCCCAGCATTTT	CASRSATGQPQHF